A selection of T cell receptor beta chains follows, all from one sample in a study of T cell repertoires in cytomegalovirus infection. TCRdb independently ran MiXCR on the reads; one entry per CDR3 protein. This repertoire shows roughly 200,000 distinct CDR3 sequences, about a sixth found once; its top ten account for around 27%. The sequenced material came from CD8+ T cells from PBMCs. The receptors stem from a human donor in good health (CMV status not recorded). Some clones in this sample may be carry-over from other donors' samples. The CDR3 runs from the conserved cysteine through the conserved F or W. The D gene is left open where the match is weak. Clone sizes are given selectively: once, few, many, or a class where the clone is expanded.

d_gene	v_gene	j_gene	abundance	CDR3aa	CDR3nt
TRBD1	TRBV7-2	TRBJ2-5	-	CASSLGYRGETQYF	TGTGCCAGCAGCTTAGGGTACAGGGGGGAGACCCAGTACTTC
TRBD1	TRBV29-1	TRBJ1-2	few	CSVEARTGGAWGYTF	TGCAGCGTTGAAGCCCGAACAGGGGGCGCCTGGGGCTACACCTTC
-	TRBV7-8	TRBJ2-1	few	CASNPRDSYNEQFF	TGTGCCAGCAACCCTCGCGACTCCTACAATGAGCAGTTCTTC
-	TRBV28	TRBJ2-7	-	CASSLNPSGTSSYEQYF	TGTGCCAGCAGTTTAAACCCTTCGGGGACGTCCTCCTACGAGCAGTACTTC
-	TRBV20-1	TRBJ2-1	few	CSASRPLSTMGEQFF	TGCAGTGCTAGTCGGCCACTTTCCACAATGGGTGAGCAGTTCTTC
-	TRBV28	TRBJ2-7	-	CASSTSNREDF	TGTGCCAGCAGCACCTCGAACAGAGAGGACTTC
TRBD1	TRBV11-2	TRBJ2-1	-	CASAGTALHNEQFF	TGTGCCAGCGCCGGGACAGCGCTTCACAATGAGCAGTTCTTC
-	TRBV7-8	TRBJ2-1	-	CASSLDGSSYNEQFF	TGTGCCAGCAGCTTAGACGGGAGCTCCTACAATGAGCAGTTCTTC
TRBD2	TRBV7-8	TRBJ2-3	-	CASAPTGGGAEDTQYF	TGTGCCAGTGCCCCCACAGGCGGGGGGGCTGAAGATACGCAGTATTTT
TRBD2	TRBV7-6	TRBJ2-7	-	CASSTPPGGVPYEQYF	TGTGCCAGCAGCACCCCGCCTGGGGGGGTCCCCTACGAGCAGTACTTC
-	TRBV2	TRBJ2-1	few	CATENPSGTYNEQFF	TGTGCCACCGAAAACCCCTCAGGAACCTACAATGAGCAGTTCTTC
-	TRBV24-1	TRBJ2-7	-	CATSVPTGTENYEQYF	TGTGCCACCAGTGTCCCCACCGGGACGGAAAATTACGAGCAGTACTTC
-	TRBV25-1	TRBJ1-2	many	CASSYQGIFGYTF	TGTGCCAGCAGTTACCAGGGTATCTTTGGCTACACCTTC
TRBD1	TRBV7-6	TRBJ1-6	few	CASSRGQGNNSPLHF	TGTGCCAGCAGCCGGGGACAGGGGAACAATTCACCCCTCCACTTT